This T cell receptor (beta chain) was recovered during a study of blood T cell repertoires in COVID-19. As for the study in general: There were acute and convalescent COVID-19 samples, and they came from the United States, Italy and Spain.

Method: immunoSEQ multiplex PCR; TCRdb's copy keeps in-frame clones and lacks some. The sample includes hundreds of thousands of clones, around 89% of them seen just once. CDR1 is MDHEN, CDR2 SYDVKM, per germline. The CDR3 extends over 13 amino acids. Trimming shortened V by 4 bases and J by 10 bases, and 14 bases separated the two germline ends. Grouping used clinical history reported by participants in a survey and questionnaire. Source material: PBMCs or T cells enriched from blood (not recorded which). The source is a man aged 25-40 years who had recovered from COVID-19. The chain is built from TRBV28 and TRBJ1-5, with D unresolved. The CDR3 loop reads CASSYQEISPQHF. DNA of the CDR3: TGTGCCAGCAGTTACCAGGAAATCAGCCCCCAGCATTTT.